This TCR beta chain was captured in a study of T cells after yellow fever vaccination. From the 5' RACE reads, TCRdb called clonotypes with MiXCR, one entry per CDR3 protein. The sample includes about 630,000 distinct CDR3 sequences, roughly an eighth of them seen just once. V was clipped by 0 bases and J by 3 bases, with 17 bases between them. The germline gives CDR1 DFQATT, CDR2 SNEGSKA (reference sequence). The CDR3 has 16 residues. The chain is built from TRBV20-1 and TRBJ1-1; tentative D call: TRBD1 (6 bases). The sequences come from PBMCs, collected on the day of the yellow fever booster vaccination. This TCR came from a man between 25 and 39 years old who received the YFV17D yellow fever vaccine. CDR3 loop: CSARDWVVGADTEAFF. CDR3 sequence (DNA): TGCAGTGCTAGAGATTGGGTGGTGGGGGCGGACACTGAAGCTTTCTTT.